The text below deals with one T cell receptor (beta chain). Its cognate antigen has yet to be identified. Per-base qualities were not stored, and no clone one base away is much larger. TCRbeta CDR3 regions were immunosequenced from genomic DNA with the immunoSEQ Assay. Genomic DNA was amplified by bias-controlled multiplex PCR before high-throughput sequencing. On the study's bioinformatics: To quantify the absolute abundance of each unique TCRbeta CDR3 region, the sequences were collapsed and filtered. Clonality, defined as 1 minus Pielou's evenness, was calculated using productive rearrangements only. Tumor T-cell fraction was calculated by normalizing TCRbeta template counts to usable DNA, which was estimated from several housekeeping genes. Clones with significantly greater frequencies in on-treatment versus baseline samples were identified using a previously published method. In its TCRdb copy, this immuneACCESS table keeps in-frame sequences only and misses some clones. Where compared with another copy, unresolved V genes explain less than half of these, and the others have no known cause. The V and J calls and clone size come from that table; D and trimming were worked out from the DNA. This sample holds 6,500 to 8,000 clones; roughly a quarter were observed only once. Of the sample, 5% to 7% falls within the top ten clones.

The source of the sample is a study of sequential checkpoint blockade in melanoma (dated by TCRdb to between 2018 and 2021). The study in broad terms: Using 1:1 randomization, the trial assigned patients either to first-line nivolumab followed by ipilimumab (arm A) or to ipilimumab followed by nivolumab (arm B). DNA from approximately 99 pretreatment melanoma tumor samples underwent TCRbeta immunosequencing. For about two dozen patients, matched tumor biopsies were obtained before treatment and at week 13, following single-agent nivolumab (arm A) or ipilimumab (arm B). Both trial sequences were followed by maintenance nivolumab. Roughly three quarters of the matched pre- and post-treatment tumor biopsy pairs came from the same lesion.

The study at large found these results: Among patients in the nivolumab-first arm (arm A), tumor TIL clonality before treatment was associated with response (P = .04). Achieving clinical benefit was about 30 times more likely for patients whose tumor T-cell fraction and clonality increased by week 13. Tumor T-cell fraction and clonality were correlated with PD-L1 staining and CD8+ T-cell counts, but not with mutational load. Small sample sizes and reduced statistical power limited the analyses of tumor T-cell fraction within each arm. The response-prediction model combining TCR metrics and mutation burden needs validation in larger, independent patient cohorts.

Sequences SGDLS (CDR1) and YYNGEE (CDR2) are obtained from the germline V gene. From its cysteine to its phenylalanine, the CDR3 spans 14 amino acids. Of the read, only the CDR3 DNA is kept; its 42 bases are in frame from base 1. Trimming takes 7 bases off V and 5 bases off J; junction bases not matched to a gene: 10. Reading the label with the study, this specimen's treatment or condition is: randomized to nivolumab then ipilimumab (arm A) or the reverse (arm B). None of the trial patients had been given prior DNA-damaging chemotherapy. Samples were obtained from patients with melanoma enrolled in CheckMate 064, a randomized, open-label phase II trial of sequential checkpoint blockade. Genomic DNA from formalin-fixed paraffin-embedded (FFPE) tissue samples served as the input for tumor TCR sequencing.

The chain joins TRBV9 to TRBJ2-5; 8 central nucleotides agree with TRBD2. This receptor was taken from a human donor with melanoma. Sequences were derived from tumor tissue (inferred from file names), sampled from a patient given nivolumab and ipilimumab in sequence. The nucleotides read TGTGCCAGCTCCCGTGGCGGGGGGTGGGAGACCCAGTACTTC. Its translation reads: CASSRGGGWETQYF.